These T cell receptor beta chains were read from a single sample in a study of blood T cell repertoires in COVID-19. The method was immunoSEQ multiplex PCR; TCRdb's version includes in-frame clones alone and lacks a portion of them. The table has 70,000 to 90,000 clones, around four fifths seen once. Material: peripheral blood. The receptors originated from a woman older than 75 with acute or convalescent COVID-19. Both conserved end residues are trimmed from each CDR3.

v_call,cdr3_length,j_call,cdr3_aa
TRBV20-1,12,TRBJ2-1,SASGGLAKNEQF
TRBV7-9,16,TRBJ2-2,ASSLAGTGASNTGELF
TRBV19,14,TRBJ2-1,ASSTSGGVSYNEQF
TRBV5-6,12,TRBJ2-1,ASSLKGVYNEQF
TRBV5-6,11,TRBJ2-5,ASSLFLEETQY
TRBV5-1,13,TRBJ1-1,ASSLQTGGYTEAF
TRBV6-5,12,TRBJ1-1,ASRTTTLDTEAF
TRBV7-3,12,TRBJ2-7,ASSLGHEYGEQY
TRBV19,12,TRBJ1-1,ASSTIAMNTEAF
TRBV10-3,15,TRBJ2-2,AAGDRVFRTITGELF
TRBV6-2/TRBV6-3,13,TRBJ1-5,ASSYSTARYQPQH
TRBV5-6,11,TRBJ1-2,ASSLVGVAGYT
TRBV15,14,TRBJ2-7,ATSRGYSGGAHEQY
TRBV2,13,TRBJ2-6,ASSQGTSGANVLT
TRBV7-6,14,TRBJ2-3,ASSLRTGNSTDTQY
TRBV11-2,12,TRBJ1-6,ASSFGQGNSPLH
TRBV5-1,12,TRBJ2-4,ASSWAGAKNIQY
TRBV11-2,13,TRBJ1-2,ASSFRLLANYGYT
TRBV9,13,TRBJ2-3,ASTTSGRLTDTQY
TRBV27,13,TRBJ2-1,ASHQGTGGFGEQF
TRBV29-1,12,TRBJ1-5,SVGGNGGNQPQH
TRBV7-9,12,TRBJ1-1,ASSLQAGNTEAF
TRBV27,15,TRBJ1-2,ASSSSLLRRGYYGYT
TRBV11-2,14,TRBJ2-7,ASSLRHRDNSYEQY
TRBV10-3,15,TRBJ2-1,AISEPRLAEAKNEQF
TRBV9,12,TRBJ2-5,ASSVGLAEETQY
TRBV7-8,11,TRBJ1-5,ASSRDSIQPQH
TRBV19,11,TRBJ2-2,ASSILRAGELF
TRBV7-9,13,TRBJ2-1,ASRPRDFSYNEQF
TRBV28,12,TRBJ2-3,ASSGTVSMDTQY
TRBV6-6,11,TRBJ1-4,ASNIRTGEELF
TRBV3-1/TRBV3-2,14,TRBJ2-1,ASSYGTSGKYNEQF
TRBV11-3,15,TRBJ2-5,ASSLDTYRGDQETQY
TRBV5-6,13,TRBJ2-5,ASSSTDRSQETQY
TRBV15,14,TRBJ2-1,ATSRGGWVGDNEQF
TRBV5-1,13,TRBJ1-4,ASSLDLGGEEKLF
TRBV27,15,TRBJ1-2,ASSPPRTGLTNYGYT
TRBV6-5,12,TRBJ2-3,ASSYNTRADTQY
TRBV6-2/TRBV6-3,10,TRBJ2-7,ASTPPGAEQY
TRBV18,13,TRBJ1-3,ASSPGQGSGNTIY
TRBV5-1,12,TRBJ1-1,ASSPRQANTEAF
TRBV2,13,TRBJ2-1,ASRVSSGSYNEQF
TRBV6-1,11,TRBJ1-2,ASSEAQGRGYT
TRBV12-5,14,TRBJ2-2,ASGPPAGVMTGELF
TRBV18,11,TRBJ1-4,ASSPTGDEKLF
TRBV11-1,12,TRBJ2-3,ASSQPGLADTQY
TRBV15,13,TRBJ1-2,ATSRGDSSNYGYT
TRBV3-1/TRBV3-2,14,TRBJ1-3,ASSQVRGRSGNTIY
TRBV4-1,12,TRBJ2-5,ASSQGAGGETQY
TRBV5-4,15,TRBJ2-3,ASSLGHSGGITDTQY
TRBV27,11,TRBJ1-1,ASSLRGLEGAF
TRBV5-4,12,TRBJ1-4,ASSSDSRNEKLF
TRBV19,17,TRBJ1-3,ASSPSGTGLLITGNTIY